The present T cell receptor beta chain was sequenced within a study of blood T cells in healthy people across ages. Findings of the study overall: Roughly linearly, TCR beta diversity per million T cells fell as age increased.

Primed by a sample-barcoded 5' primer and a J-beta primer mix, a second PCR proceeded for 7 to 11 cycles. All cDNA molecules were each tagged by a template-switch adaptor with 12 random nucleotides. MiXCR, applied by TCRdb to the 5' RACE reads, yields one record per CDR3 protein. The data show some 710,000 distinct CDR3 sequences, about a fifth seen once. Around 9.5 milliliters of peripheral blood were drawn from each donor. This clonotype was picked up a small number of times. Its cognate antigen is unknown. Germline V lookup: CDR1 SEHNR, CDR2 FQNEAQ (reference sequence). This CDR3 contains 16 residues. V lost 1 base, J lost 0 bases, and 0 bases stayed unmatched.

This clonotype was obtained from a man aged 70-80 years in good health. What was sequenced was blood. The rearrangement links TRBV7-9 to TRBJ2-6, with TRBD1 matching 7 bases. The CDR3 loop reads CASSLDRGSGANVLTF. In DNA, the CDR3 is TGTGCCAGCAGCTTAGACAGGGGCTCTGGGGCCAACGTCCTGACTTTC.